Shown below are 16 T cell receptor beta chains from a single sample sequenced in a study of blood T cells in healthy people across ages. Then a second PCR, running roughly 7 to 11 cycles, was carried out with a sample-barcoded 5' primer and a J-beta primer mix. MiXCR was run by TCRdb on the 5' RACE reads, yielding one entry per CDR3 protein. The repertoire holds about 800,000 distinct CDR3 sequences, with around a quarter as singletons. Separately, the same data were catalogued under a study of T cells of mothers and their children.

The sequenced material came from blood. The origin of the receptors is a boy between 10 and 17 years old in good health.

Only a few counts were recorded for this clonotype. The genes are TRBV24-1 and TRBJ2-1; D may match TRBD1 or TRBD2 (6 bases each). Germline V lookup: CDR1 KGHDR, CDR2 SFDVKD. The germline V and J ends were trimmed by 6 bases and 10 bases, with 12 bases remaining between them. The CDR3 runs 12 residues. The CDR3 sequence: CATSQSGGEQFF. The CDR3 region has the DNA TGTGCCACCAGTCAATCCGGGGGCGAGCAGTTCTTC.

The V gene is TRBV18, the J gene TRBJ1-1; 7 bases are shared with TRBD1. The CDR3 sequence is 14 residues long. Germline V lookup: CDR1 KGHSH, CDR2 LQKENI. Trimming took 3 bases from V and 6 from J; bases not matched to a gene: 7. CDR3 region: CASSPRPGGSEAFF. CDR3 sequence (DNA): TGTGCCAGCTCACCTCGGCCAGGGGGTTCTGAAGCTTTCTTT.

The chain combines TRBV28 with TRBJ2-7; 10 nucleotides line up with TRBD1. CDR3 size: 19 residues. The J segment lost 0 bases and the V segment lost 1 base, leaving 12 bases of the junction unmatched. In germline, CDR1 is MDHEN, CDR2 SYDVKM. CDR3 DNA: TGTGCCAGCAGTTTATTTGCTTTGGGGACAGGGGCCAGCTCCTACGAGCAGTACTTC. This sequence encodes CASSLFALGTGASSYEQYF.

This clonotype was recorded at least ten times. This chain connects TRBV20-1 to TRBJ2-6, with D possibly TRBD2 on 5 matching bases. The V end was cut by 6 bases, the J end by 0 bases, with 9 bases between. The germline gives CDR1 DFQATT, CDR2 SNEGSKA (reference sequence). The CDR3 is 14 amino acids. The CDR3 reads CSARRDSGANVLTF. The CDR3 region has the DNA TGCAGTGCACGCCGGGACTCTGGGGCCAACGTCCTGACTTTC.

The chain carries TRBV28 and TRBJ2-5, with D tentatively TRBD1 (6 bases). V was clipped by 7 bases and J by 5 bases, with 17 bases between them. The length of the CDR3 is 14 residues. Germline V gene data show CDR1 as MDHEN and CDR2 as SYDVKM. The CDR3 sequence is CASNTRGRGETQYF. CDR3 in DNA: TGTGCCAGCAACACCCGGGGAAGGGGGGAGACCCAGTACTTC.

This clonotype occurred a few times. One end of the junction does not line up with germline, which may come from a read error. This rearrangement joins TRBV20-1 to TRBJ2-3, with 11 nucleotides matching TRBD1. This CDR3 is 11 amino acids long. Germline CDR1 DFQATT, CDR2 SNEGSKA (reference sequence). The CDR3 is CSASDRGRLHF. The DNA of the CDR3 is TGCAGTGCTTCGGACAGGGGGCGGCTCCATTTT.

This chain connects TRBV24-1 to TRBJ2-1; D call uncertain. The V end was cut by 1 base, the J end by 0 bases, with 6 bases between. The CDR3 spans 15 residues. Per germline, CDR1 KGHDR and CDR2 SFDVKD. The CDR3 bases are TGTGCCACCAGTGATTTTACAGACTCCTACAATGAGCAGTTCTTC. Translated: CATSDFTDSYNEQFF.

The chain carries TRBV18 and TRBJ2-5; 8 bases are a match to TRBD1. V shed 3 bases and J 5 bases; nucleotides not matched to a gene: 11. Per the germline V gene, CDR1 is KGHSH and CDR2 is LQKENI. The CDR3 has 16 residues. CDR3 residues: CASSPSGQGAYETQYF. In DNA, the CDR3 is TGTGCCAGCTCACCCTCGGGTCAGGGGGCCTACGAGACCCAGTACTTC. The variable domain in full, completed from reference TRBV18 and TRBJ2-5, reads NAGVMQNPRHLVRRRGQEARLRCSPMKGHSHVYWYRQLPEEGLKFMVYLQKENIIDESGMPKERFSAEFPKEGPSILRIQQVVRGDSAAYFCASSPSGQGAYETQYFGPGTRLLVL.

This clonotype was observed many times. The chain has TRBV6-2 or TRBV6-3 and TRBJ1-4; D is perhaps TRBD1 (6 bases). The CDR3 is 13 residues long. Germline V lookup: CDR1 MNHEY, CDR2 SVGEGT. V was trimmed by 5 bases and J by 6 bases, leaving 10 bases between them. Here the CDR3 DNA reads TGTGCCAGCAGTCGGACAGTGGATGAAAAACTGTTTTTT. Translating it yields CASSRTVDEKLFF.

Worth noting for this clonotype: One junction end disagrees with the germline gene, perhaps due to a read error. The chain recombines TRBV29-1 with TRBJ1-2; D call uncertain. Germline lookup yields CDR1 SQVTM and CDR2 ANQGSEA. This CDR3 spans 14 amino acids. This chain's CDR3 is CSATEARKRIGYAF. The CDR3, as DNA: TGCAGCGCCACGGAAGCAAGGAAGCGGATTGGCTACGCCTTC.

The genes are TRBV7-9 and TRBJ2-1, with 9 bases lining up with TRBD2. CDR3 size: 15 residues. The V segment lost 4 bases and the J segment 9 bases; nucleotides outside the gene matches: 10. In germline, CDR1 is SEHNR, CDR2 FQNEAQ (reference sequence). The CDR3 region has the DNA TGTGCCAGCAGCTCTATAGCGGGAGTACGCCTTGAGCAGTTCTTC. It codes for CASSSIAGVRLEQFF. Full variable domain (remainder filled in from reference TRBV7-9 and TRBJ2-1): DTGVSQNPRHKITKRGQNVTFRCDPISEHNRLYWYRQTLGQGPEFLTYFQNEAQLEKSRLLSDRFSAERPKGSFSTLEIQRTEQGDSAMYLCASSSIAGVRLEQFFGPGTRLTVL.

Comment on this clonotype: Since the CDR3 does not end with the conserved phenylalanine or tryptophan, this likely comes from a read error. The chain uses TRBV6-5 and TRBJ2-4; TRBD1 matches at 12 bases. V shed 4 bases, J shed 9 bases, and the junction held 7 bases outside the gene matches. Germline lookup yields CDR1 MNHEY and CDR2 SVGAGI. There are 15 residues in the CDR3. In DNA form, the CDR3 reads TGTGCCAGCAGTTCCGGGACAGGGGGCCAGTTCATTCAGTACCTC. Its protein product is CASSSGTGGQFIQYL.

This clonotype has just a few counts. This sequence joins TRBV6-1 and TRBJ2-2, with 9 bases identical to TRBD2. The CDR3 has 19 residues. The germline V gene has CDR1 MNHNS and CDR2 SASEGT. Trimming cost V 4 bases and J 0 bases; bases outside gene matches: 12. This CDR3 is CASSGAGGRSGPNTGELFF. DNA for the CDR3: TGTGCCAGCAGTGGAGCGGGAGGAAGATCGGGGCCGAACACCGGGGAGCTGTTTTTT.

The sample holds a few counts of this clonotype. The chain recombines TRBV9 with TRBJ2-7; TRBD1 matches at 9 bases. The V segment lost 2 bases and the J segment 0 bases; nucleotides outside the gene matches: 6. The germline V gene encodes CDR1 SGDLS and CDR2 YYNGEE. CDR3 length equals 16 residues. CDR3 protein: CASSVSRDRDSYEQYF. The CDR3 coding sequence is TGTGCCAGCAGCGTGTCCCGGGACAGGGACTCCTACGAGCAGTACTTC.

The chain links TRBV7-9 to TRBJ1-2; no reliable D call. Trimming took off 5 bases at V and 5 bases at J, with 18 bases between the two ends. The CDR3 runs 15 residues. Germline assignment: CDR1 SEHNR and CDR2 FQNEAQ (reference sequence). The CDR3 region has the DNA TGTGCCAGCAGCCCCCGGGCCGTCACGGATTATGGCTACACCTTC. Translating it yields CASSPRAVTDYGYTF.

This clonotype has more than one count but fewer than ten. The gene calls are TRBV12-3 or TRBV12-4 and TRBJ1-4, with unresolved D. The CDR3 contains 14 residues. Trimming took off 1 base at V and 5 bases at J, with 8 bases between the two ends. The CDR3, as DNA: TGTGCCAGCAGTTTAGACGGACTAAATGAAAAACTGTTTTTT. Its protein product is CASSLDGLNEKLFF.